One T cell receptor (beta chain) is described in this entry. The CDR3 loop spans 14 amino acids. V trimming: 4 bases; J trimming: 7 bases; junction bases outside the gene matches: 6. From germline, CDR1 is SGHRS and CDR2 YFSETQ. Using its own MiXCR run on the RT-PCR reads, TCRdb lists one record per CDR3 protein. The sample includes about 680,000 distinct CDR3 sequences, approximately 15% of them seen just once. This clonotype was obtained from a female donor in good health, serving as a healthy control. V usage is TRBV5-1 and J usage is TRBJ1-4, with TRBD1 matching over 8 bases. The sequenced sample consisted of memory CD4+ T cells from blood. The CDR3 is CASSDQGAGEKLFF. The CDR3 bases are TGCGCCAGCAGCGATCAGGGGGCCGGTGAAAAACTGTTTTTT.